A selection of T cell receptor beta chains follows, all from one sample in a study of early T cells in non-severe SARS-CoV-2 infection. TCRdb used MiXCR to reprocess the 5' RACE reads, holding one entry per CDR3 protein. The sample lists some 36,000 distinct CDR3 sequences, less than 8% occurring once. The material sequenced was whole blood, taken at baseline. All receptors come from an adult who was a healthcare worker with PCR-confirmed SARS-CoV-2 infection or an uninfected control (not recorded which). The CDR3 runs from the conserved cysteine through the conserved F or W. D genes are given only for firm matches. Not all rows give a size; the values are once, few, many and, for expanded clones, a class.

D | J | V | size | DNA | CDR3
TRBD1 | TRBJ1-2 | TRBV7-2 | . | TGTGCCAGCAACCGCCTGACAGGGATTAACTATGGCTACACCTTC | CASNRLTGINYGYTF
TRBD1 | TRBJ2-7 | TRBV20-1 | many | TGCAGTGCTAGAAGGGACAGCTCAAACTCCTACGAGCAGTACTTC | CSARRDSSNSYEQYF
. | TRBJ1-2 | TRBV12-3/TRBV12-4 | . | TGTGCCAGCAGTTTAGCGGTCCGGGGATCCGGTGGCTACACCTTC | CASSLAVRGSGGYTF
. | TRBJ1-2 | TRBV5-6 | . | TGTGCCAGCAGCTTGGCCAGACAAGGGGAAGACTATGGCTACACCTTC | CASSLARQGEDYGYTF
TRBD2 | TRBJ2-7 | TRBV7-9 | few | TGTGCCAGCAGCATGCTAGCGGGGGCCTACGAGCAGTACTTC | CASSMLAGAYEQYF
. | TRBJ2-7 | TRBV11-2 | few | TGTGCCAGCAGCACCTCCATACAAAAATTCTACGAGCAGTACTTC | CASSTSIQKFYEQYF
. | TRBJ1-1 | TRBV20-1 | . | TGCAGTGCTTATCACGGGGGAAGCACTGAAGCTTTCTTT | CSAYHGGSTEAFF
TRBD1 | TRBJ1-1 | TRBV11-2 | many | TGTGCCAGCAGCTTAAACGAGGGGGCTTTGAACACTGAAGCTTTCTTT | CASSLNEGALNTEAFF
TRBD2 | TRBJ2-3 | TRBV7-2 | many | TGTGCCAGCAGCTTAGGGACTAGCGGAGGCTGGGATACGCAGTATTTT | CASSLGTSGGWDTQYF
. | TRBJ1-5 | TRBV6-1 | many | TGTGCCAGCAGTGACCTAAGGGGTGTTAGCAATCAGCCCCAGCATTTT | CASSDLRGVSNQPQHF
. | TRBJ2-2 | TRBV5-1 | . | TGCGCCAGCAGCCCGGTAGGACAGACGAACACCGGGGAGCTGTTTTTT | CASSPVGQTNTGELFF
. | TRBJ2-1 | TRBV19 | few | TGTGCCAGTAGTATTCGGACCGCGCCTGAGCAGTTCTTC | CASSIRTAPEQFF
TRBD2 | TRBJ2-1 | TRBV28 | few | TGTGCCAGCAGACCCGCCGGGACTAGCGCTTACAATGAGCAGTTCTTC | CASRPAGTSAYNEQFF
. | TRBJ2-3 | TRBV20-1 | many | TGCAGTGCTAGAGGAGGCTTTAGCACAGATACGCAGTATTTT | CSARGGFSTDTQYF
TRBD2 | TRBJ2-5 | TRBV29-1 | many | TGCAGCGCGGTAGGGGCGGGAGTGGGGACCCAGTACTTC | CSAVGAGVGTQYF
TRBD2 | TRBJ2-1 | TRBV7-2 | . | TGTGCCAGCAGCTTAGGGGGCGGGAGGACCTACAATGAGCAGTTCTTC | CASSLGGGRTYNEQFF
. | TRBJ2-1 | TRBV7-2 | . | TGTGCCAGCAGCTTAAATACGGCGCCCTCCTACAATGAGCAGTTCTTC | CASSLNTAPSYNEQFF
. | TRBJ2-5 | TRBV12-3/TRBV12-4 | few | TGTGCCAGCAGTTTCGTGAGTGTGGAGACCCAGTACTTC | CASSFVSVETQYF
TRBD2 | TRBJ2-1 | TRBV18 | few | TGTGCCAGCTCACCAGCTAGCGGGAGGGCCCCCTACAATGAGCAGTTCTTC | CASSPASGRAPYNEQFF
. | TRBJ1-4 | TRBV7-9 | . | TGTGCCAGCAGAGTAGGGGAGGAAAAACTGTTTTTT | CASRVGEEKLFF
. | TRBJ2-7 | TRBV13 | many | TGTGCCAGCTCTTTGCGAGACAGCTCCTACGAGCAGTACTTC | CASSLRDSSYEQYF
TRBD1 | TRBJ1-1 | TRBV12-3/TRBV12-4 | . | TGTGCCAGCAGTTTAACAGGGGACAATTCTGAAGCTTTCTTT | CASSLTGDNSEAFF
TRBD1 | TRBJ1-6 | TRBV28 | . | TGTGCCAGCAGTCCCCGGGACAGTAGCTCCTATAATTCACCCCTCCACTTT | CASSPRDSSSYNSPLHF
. | TRBJ1-1 | TRBV28 | many | TGTGCCAGCAGACCAACTCCAGGGGCGCGGGCTGAAGCTTTCTTT | CASRPTPGARAEAFF